Shown below are 4 T cell receptor beta chains from a single sample sequenced in a study of blood T cell repertoires in COVID-19. The protocol was immunoSEQ multiplex PCR, while the TCRdb copy is restricted to in-frame clones and leaves out a portion. This sample has roughly 150,000 clones; approximately 81% occur once, and the top ten carry roughly 7.3%. Input material: PBMCs or T cells enriched from blood (not recorded which). The receptors here all came from a woman in her 50s who had recovered from COVID-19.

This sequence joins TRBV5-5 and TRBJ2-7, with D unresolved. Trimming pared 3 bases from V and 3 bases from J, leaving 4 bases between. The CDR3 contains 11 residues. Germline lookup yields CDR1 SGHKS and CDR2 YYEKEE (reference sequence). The CDR3 reads CASSSYYEQYF. The CDR3 DNA is TGTGCCAGCAGCTCCTACTACGAGCAGTACTTC.

The chain couples TRBV19 to TRBJ1-1; tentatively, D is TRBD1 (6 bases). Germline CDR1 reads LNHDA; CDR2 reads SQIVND (reference sequence). Between the trimmed V and J ends, which lost 5 bases and 2 bases, there was a span of 12 bases. This CDR3 has 14 amino acids. This chain's CDR3 is CASSRGGGNTEAFF. CDR3 DNA sequence: TGTGCCAGTAGTCGCGGGGGCGGCAACACTGAAGCTTTCTTT.

V and J are TRBV6-6 and TRBJ2-5; 9 bases agree with TRBD2. Germline V gene data show CDR1 as MNHNY and CDR2 as SVGAGI (reference sequence). This CDR3 spans 16 amino acids. V lost 6 bases and J lost 4; bases outside the gene matches: 12. CDR3 bases: TGTGCCAGCAGGTCGTTTACTAGCGGGCGTTCAGAGACCCAGTACTTC. This translates into CASRSFTSGRSETQYF.

CDR3 DNA: TGTGCCAGCAGTTCCGTCGGGAGGGCGAATGAGCAGTTCTTC. Translated, it gives CASSSVGRANEQFF. V usage is TRBV7-6 and J usage is TRBJ2-1, with 8 bases fitting TRBD2. The V and J ends lost 6 bases and 7 bases, in that order; junction bases with no gene match: 8. The CDR3 runs 14 residues. The germline gives CDR1 SGHVS, CDR2 FNYEAQ. The whole variable domain, filled in from reference TRBV7-6 and TRBJ2-1, reads GAGVSQSPRYKVTKRGQDVALRCDPISGHVSLYWYRQALGQGPEFLTYFNYEAQQDKSGLPNDRFSAERPEGSISTLTIQRTEQRDSAMYRCASSSVGRANEQFFGPGTRLTVL.